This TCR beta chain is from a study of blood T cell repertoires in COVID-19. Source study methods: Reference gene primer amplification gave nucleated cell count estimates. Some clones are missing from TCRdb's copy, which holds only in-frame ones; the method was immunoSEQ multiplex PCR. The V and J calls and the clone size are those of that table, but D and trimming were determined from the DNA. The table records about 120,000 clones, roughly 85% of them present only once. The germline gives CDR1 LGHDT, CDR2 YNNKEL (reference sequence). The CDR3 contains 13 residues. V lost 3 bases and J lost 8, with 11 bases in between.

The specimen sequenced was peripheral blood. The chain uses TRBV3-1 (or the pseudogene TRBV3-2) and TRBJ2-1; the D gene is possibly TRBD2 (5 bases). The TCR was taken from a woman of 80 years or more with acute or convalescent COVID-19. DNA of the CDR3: TGTGCCAGCAGCCAGTCCGGACTTCATGAGCAGTTCTTC. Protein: CASSQSGLHEQFF.